This TCR beta chain was sequenced in a study of blood T cell repertoires in COVID-19. For the study at large: The United States, Italy and Spain provided the acute and convalescent COVID-19 samples. In each case, the material was cDNA or gDNA derived from T cells, B-cell-depleted T cells, or PBMCs.

The protocol was immunoSEQ multiplex PCR, while the TCRdb copy is restricted to in-frame clones and leaves out a portion. The sample carries under 300,000 clones, around nine tenths recorded once. The CDR3 runs to 16 residues. From germline, CDR1 is LNHDA and CDR2 SQIVND (reference sequence). V lost 4 bases to trimming and J lost 1 base; unmatched junction nucleotides: 4. The source material was peripheral blood. The TCR originated in a woman in her sixties or seventies with active or convalescent COVID-19. V is TRBV19 and J is TRBJ2-6, with 7 positions matching TRBD1. Here the CDR3 DNA reads TGTGCCAGTAGTACGACAGGGATGTCTGGGGCCAACGTCCTGACTTTC. It translates to CASSTTGMSGANVLTF. The entire variable domain, with the rest obtained from reference TRBV19 and TRBJ2-6, is as follows: DGGITQSPKYLFRKEGQNVTLSCEQNLNHDAMYWYRQDPGQGLRLIYYSQIVNDFQKGDIAEGYSVSREKKESFPLTVTSAQKNPTAFYLCASSTTGMSGANVLTFGAGSRLTVL.